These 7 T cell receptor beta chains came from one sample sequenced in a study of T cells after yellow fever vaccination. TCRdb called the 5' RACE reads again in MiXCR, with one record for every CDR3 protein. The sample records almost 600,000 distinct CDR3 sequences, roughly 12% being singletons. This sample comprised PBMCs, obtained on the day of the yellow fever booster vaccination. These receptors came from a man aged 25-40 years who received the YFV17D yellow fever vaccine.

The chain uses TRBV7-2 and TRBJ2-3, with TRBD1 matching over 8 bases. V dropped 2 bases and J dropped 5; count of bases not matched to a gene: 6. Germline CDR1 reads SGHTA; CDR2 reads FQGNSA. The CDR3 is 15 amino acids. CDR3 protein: CASSLSGGEGDTQYF. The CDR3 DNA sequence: TGTGCCAGCAGCTTATCAGGGGGCGAAGGAGATACGCAGTATTTT.

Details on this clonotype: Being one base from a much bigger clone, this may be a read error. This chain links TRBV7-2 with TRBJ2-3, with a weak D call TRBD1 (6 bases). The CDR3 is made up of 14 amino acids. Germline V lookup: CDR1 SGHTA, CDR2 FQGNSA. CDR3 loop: CASSLVRDTDMQYF. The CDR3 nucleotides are TGTGCCAGCAGCTTAGTCCGGGACACAGATATGCAGTATTTT.

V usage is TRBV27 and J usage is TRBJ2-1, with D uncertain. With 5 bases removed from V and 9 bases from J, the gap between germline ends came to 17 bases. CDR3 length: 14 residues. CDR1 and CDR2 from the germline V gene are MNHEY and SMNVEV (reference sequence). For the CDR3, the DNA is TGTGCCAGCAGTCCCGACGCGTGGCTGGGTGAGCAGTTCTTC. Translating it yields CASSPDAWLGEQFF.

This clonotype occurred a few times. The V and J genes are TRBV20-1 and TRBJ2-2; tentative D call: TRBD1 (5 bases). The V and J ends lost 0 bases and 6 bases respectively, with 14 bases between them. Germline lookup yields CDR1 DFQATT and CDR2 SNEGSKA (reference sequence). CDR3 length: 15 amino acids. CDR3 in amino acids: CSARDPFIGAGELFF. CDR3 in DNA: TGCAGTGCTAGAGATCCCTTTATAGGGGCCGGGGAGCTGTTTTTT.

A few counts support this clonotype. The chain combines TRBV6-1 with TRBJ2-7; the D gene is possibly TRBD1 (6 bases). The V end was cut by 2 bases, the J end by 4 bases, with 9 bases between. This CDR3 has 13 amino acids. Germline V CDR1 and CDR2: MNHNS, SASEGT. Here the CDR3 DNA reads TGTGCCAGCAGTGAAAACAGGGATTACGAGCAGTACTTC. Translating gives CASSENRDYEQYF.

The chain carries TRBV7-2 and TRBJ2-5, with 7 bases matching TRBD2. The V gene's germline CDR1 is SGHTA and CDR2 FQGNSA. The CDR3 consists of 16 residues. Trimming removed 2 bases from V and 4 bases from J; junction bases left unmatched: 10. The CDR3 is CASSLSRTSRLETQYF. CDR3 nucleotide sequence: TGTGCCAGCAGCTTATCACGGACTAGTCGGCTAGAGACCCAGTACTTC. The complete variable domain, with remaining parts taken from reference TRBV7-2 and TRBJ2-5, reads GAGVSQSPSNKVTEKGKDVELRCDPISGHTALYWYRQSLGQGLEFLIYFQGNSAPDKSGLPSDRFSAERTGGSVSTLTIQRTQQEDSAVYLCASSLSRTSRLETQYFGPGTRLLVL.

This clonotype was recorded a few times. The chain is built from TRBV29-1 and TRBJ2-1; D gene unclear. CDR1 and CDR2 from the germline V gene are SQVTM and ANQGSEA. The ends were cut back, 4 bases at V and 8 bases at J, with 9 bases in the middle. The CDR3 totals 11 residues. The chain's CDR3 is CSVVPGDEQFF. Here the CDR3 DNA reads TGCAGCGTTGTTCCGGGCGATGAGCAGTTCTTC.